Listed here are 25 T cell receptor beta chains from one sample, sequenced in a study of graft-versus-host responses after intestinal transplantation. TCRdb's table, derived via immunoSEQ multiplex PCR, lists solely in-frame clones and lacks some. The repertoire consists of fewer than 120,000 clones, with around 95% occurring once and the leading ten covering about 0.54%. These receptors lack a known antigen. Sequences were derived from unstimulated CD8+ T cells sorted from spleen or lymph node cells, sampled before intestinal transplant. The receptors were gathered from a human donor who received an intestinal transplant.

Notes on this clone: Within the sample, other DNA sequences also encode this same CDR3. The gene calls are TRBV6-5 and TRBJ1-1; D is unresolved. CDR3 length equals 15 residues. CDR1 and CDR2 from the germline V gene are MNHEY and SVGAGI. The V end was cut by 6 bases, the J end by 5 bases, with 19 bases between. CDR3 coding DNA: TGTGCCAGCAGCCCTTCCCCGGGCAGGTCTACTGAAGCTTTCTTT. This sequence encodes CASSPSPGRSTEAFF.

The V and J genes are TRBV5-5 and TRBJ2-3; the match to TRBD2 covers 13 bases. Trimming took 4 bases from V and 1 from J; bases not matched to a gene: 12. The CDR3 spans 19 residues. Germline loops: CDR1 SGHKS, CDR2 YYEKEE (reference sequence). CDR3 coding DNA: TGTGCCAGCAGCGCACCCGGGACTAGCGGGATGTATGGCACAGATACGCAGTATTTT. It specifies CASSAPGTSGMYGTDTQYF. The full variable domain, its missing parts supplied by reference TRBV5-5 and TRBJ2-3, is DAGVTQSPTHLIKTRGQQVTLRCSPISGHKSVSWYQQVLGQGPQFIFQYYEKEERGRGNFPDRFSARQFPNYSSELNVNALLLGDSALYLCASSAPGTSGMYGTDTQYFGPGTRLTVL.

The chain has TRBV7-9 and TRBJ2-7; D not resolved. CDR3 length: 13 residues. Germline V gene data show CDR1 as SEHNR and CDR2 as FQNEAQ (reference sequence). The germline V and J ends were trimmed by 5 bases and 2 bases, with 10 bases remaining between them. CDR3 coding DNA: TGTGCCAGCAGCCCCGGGTTAACCTACGAGCAGTACTTC. Translating it yields CASSPGLTYEQYF.

This clone appeared once. The chain combines TRBV15 with TRBJ1-1; D unclear. Trimming took off 0 bases at V and 4 bases at J, with 0 bases between the two ends. The germline V gene encodes CDR1 LNHNV and CDR2 YYDKDF (reference sequence). The CDR3 has 11 residues. The CDR3 loop reads CATSRDTEAFF. As DNA, the CDR3 is TGTGCCACCAGCAGAGACACTGAAGCTTTCTTT.

The chain links TRBV29-1 to TRBJ2-7; 12 bases map to TRBD2. The V and J ends lost 4 bases and 3 bases, in that order; junction bases with no gene match: 1. CDR1 and CDR2 (germline): SQVTM, ANQGSEA. The length of the CDR3 is 13 residues. The CDR3 DNA follows: TGCAGCGTTGTACTAGCGGGGGGCTACGAGCAGTACTTC. It translates to CSVVLAGGYEQYF.

The chain uses TRBV6-5 and TRBJ2-7; D unresolved. Germline CDR1 is MNHEY and CDR2 is SVGAGI. V lost 6 bases and J lost 6, with 15 bases in between. CDR3 length: 13 residues. CDR3 region: CASSQGGQAEQYF. The CDR3 DNA sequence: TGTGCCAGCAGCCAAGGCGGTCAGGCCGAGCAGTACTTC.

The gene calls are TRBV27 and TRBJ1-1; no reliable D call. CDR1 MNHEY and CDR2 SMNVEV come from the germline V gene (reference sequence). Trimming pared 2 bases from V and 1 base from J, leaving 5 bases between. This CDR3 region has 13 residues. CDR3 sequence reads: CASSLVRNTEAFF. The CDR3 DNA reads TGTGCCAGCAGTTTAGTCAGGAACACTGAAGCTTTCTTT.

The chain joins TRBV27 to TRBJ2-7, with 10 bases matching TRBD2. The CDR3 consists of 14 residues. The junction had 3 bases not matched to a gene; V was cut back by 3 bases and J by 4 bases. From germline, CDR1 is MNHEY and CDR2 SMNVEV (reference sequence). CDR3 loop: CASSFSTSGYEQYF. The CDR3 bases are TGTGCCAGCAGTTTCTCGACTAGCGGGTACGAGCAGTACTTC.

This clone was counted a single time. The V gene is TRBV5-1, the J gene TRBJ2-1; D is undetermined. The CDR3 has 13 residues. Trimming removed 4 bases at V and 5 bases at J, with 10 bases between. CDR1 and CDR2 from the germline V gene are SGHRS and YFSETQ. CDR3 nucleotides: TGCGCCAGCAGCCGGTACCCCAACAATGAGCAGTTCTTC. Residues: CASSRYPNNEQFF. The full variable domain, its missing parts supplied by reference TRBV5-1 and TRBJ2-1, is KAGVTQTPRYLIKTRGQQVTLSCSPISGHRSVSWYQQTPGQGLQFLFEYFSETQRNKGNFPGRFSGRQFSNSRSEMNVSTLELGDSALYLCASSRYPNNEQFFGPGTRLTVL.

The V call is TRBV19, the J call TRBJ1-1; perhaps TRBD1 as D (5 bases). There are 17 residues in the CDR3. Trimming took off 6 bases at V and 0 bases at J, with 20 bases between the two ends. Germline V gene lookup returns CDR1 LNHDA and CDR2 SQIVND (reference sequence). The CDR3 reads CASRLTKDKGLNTEAFF. CDR3 coding DNA: TGTGCCAGTAGACTGACAAAGGATAAGGGGCTGAACACTGAAGCTTTCTTT. The variable domain in full, completed from reference TRBV19 and TRBJ1-1, reads DGGITQSPKYLFRKEGQNVTLSCEQNLNHDAMYWYRQDPGQGLRLIYYSQIVNDFQKGDIAEGYSVSREKKESFPLTVTSAQKNPTAFYLCASRLTKDKGLNTEAFFGQGTRLTVV.

Comment on this clone: In the same sample, other DNA sequences code for this CDR3. The V and J genes are TRBV28 and TRBJ1-2; D is undetermined. The V gene lost 5 bases and the J gene lost 2 bases, with 9 bases spanning the gap. CDR3 length: 13 amino acids. Germline V CDR1 and CDR2: MDHEN, SYDVKM. CDR3 in amino acids: CASSLGQNYGYTF. Written as DNA, the CDR3 is TGTGCCAGCAGTCTTGGTCAGAACTATGGCTACACCTTC.

In DNA, the CDR3 is TGTGCCAGCACGGACAGGGGGGTCAAAAACATTCAGTACTTC. This gives the protein CASTDRGVKNIQYF. The chain couples TRBV6-1 to TRBJ2-4; 10 bases agree with TRBD1. Germline CDR1 MNHNS, CDR2 SASEGT. The CDR3 has 14 residues. J gave up 3 bases and V 7 bases, and 3 bases lay outside the gene matches.

This clone showed up just once. The J gene is TRBJ2-3, the V gene TRBV4-1; weak D call: TRBD2 (5 bases). V was pared by 1 base and J by 3 bases, with 5 bases between. The CDR3 is 13 amino acids. CDR1 and CDR2 (germline): MGHRA, YSYEKL. CDR3: CASSQVATDTQYF. The CDR3 DNA follows: TGCGCCAGCAGCCAAGTAGCGACAGATACGCAGTATTTT.

This chain uses TRBV10-3 with TRBJ2-2; weak D call: TRBD2 (5 bases). Germline-derived CDR1 and CDR2 are ENHRY and SYGVKD. Trimming shortened V by 2 bases and J by 4 bases, and 11 bases separated the two germline ends. The CDR3 spans 15 residues. CDR3: CAISERRVITGELFF. The CDR3 DNA follows: TGTGCCATCAGTGAGCGGCGGGTTATCACCGGGGAGCTGTTTTTT.

The chain employs TRBV27 and TRBJ2-7; D is unclear. Germline CDR1 MNHEY, CDR2 SMNVEV (reference sequence). Trimming shortened V by 10 bases and J by 1 base, and 20 bases separated the two germline ends. The CDR3 has 15 amino acids. CDR3 sequence (DNA): TGTGCCACTTCAGAACCCCGACGGTCATCCTACGAGCAGTACTTC. Translating it yields CATSEPRRSSYEQYF.

This clone was picked up one time. The V call is TRBV30, the J call TRBJ1-1, with D possibly matching TRBD1 (5 bases). CDR3 length: 12 residues. Trimming shortened V by 1 base and J by 4 bases, and 7 bases separated the two germline ends. Germline CDR1 and CDR2: GTSNPN and SVGIG (reference sequence). The CDR3 bases are TGTGCCTGGAGTGCAGGGAGCACTGAAGCTTTCTTT. This translates into CAWSAGSTEAFF.

The chain recombines TRBV6-4 with TRBJ2-3; a possible D gene is TRBD1 (6 bases). The CDR3 contains 15 residues. Trimming removed 4 bases at V and 3 bases at J, with 14 bases between. CDR1 is MRHNA and CDR2 is SNTAGT in the germline V gene. DNA of the CDR3: TGTGCCAGCAGTGTCAGGGGCGGTTGGACAGATACGCAGTATTTT. The encoded protein is CASSVRGGWTDTQYF.

The rearrangement links TRBV19 to TRBJ1-1; D is unclear. CDR3 size: 12 residues. Germline loops: CDR1 LNHDA, CDR2 SQIVND (reference sequence). V gave up 2 bases and J gave up 4 bases, with 5 bases separating them. The CDR3 loop is CASSISSTEAFF. CDR3 nucleotide sequence: TGTGCCAGTAGTATATCAAGCACTGAAGCTTTCTTT.

The gene calls are TRBV25-1 and TRBJ2-1, with 7 positions matching TRBD2. Germline V CDR1 and CDR2: MGHDK, SYGVNS. The CDR3 spans 14 residues. J was trimmed by 7 bases and V by 7 bases; bases with no gene match: 10. CDR3: CASTDSWGGNEQFF. CDR3 DNA sequence: TGTGCCAGCACCGACTCTTGGGGGGGGAATGAGCAGTTCTTC.

The V and J genes are TRBV18 and TRBJ1-2, with TRBD1 matching 8 bases. Germline V gene lookup returns CDR1 KGHSH and CDR2 LQKENI. Trimming removed 2 bases from V and 0 bases from J; junction bases left unmatched: 11. This CDR3 contains 18 residues. CDR3 region: CASSPMGQGATPNYGYTF. CDR3 sequence (DNA): TGTGCCAGCTCACCAATGGGGCAGGGGGCCACTCCTAACTATGGCTACACCTTC.

This clone was counted between two and nine times. This sequence joins TRBV4-1 and TRBJ2-6, with D hard to call. This CDR3 comprises 14 residues. Per germline, CDR1 MGHRA and CDR2 YSYEKL. The V gene lost 4 bases and the J gene lost 3 bases, with 7 bases spanning the gap. CDR3: CASSLPSGANVLTF. DNA of the CDR3: TGCGCCAGCAGCCTCCCGAGTGGGGCCAACGTCCTGACTTTC.

The sample holds one count of this clone. The J gene is TRBJ2-7, the V gene TRBV6-1; 8 nucleotides agree with TRBD1. CDR3 length: 14 amino acids. The trim removed 9 bases at V and 6 bases at J, leaving 13 bases unmatched. Per the germline V gene, CDR1 is MNHNS and CDR2 is SASEGT. CDR3 bases: TGTGCCAGTCACCCGGGACAGGTCTATCTCGAGCAGTACTTC. Protein product: CASHPGQVYLEQYF.

V usage is TRBV4-1 and J usage is TRBJ2-3; no definite D call. This CDR3 is 14 amino acids long. Trimming stripped 5 bases from V and 2 bases from J, with 11 bases between. Germline lookup yields CDR1 MGHRA and CDR2 YSYEKL. The DNA for the CDR3 is TGCGCCAGCAGCGCGGTCAGAACCACAGATACGCAGTATTTT. Translation: CASSAVRTTDTQYF.

This rearrangement joins TRBV15 to TRBJ2-7; perhaps TRBD1 as D (5 bases). Germline lookup yields CDR1 LNHNV and CDR2 YYDKDF (reference sequence). The CDR3 has 15 residues. V was clipped by 0 bases and J by 2 bases, with 11 bases between them. The CDR3, as DNA: TGTGCCACCAGCAGAGACCAGGGAAGAGCCTACGAGCAGTACTTC. This gives the protein CATSRDQGRAYEQYF. Full variable domain (remainder filled in from reference TRBV15 and TRBJ2-7): DAMVIQNPRYQVTQFGKPVTLSCSQTLNHNVMYWYQQKSSQAPKLLFHYYDKDFNNEADTPDNFQSRRPNTSFCFLDIRSPGLGDTAMYLCATSRDQGRAYEQYFGPGTRLTVT.

This chain uses TRBV28 with TRBJ2-2, with TRBD1 identical over 7 bases. The germline V gene encodes CDR1 MDHEN and CDR2 SYDVKM. Trimming at V came to 2 bases and at J to 5 bases, leaving 11 bases not matched to a gene. The CDR3 sequence is 17 residues long. CDR3 in DNA: TGTGCCAGCAGTTTAAAAGCGAGGGGGCTCTCGACCGGGGAGCTGTTTTTT. Translated, it gives CASSLKARGLSTGELFF.